The text below deals with one T cell receptor (beta chain). Its antigen is unidentified. This entry comes from a study of chemoradiotherapy in HPV16-positive cancers. Looking at the study overall: A couple of HPV16-positive patients' cells yielded candidate HPV-specific clones and common motifs.

The study, taken as a whole, reports: Only a couple of HPV16-positive patients supplied the functional HPV-specificity definition. Better recurrence-free survival went with HPV-responsive T-cell expansion in HPV16-positive patients. Non-HPV-specific T cells did not expand in tumors during treatment, whereas candidate HPV-specific clones and E7-related motifs did.

The CDR3 is 12 residues long. Germline values: CDR1 MNHNS, CDR2 SASEGT. With 6 bases clipped from V and 10 bases from J, the junction kept 5 bases outside the gene matches. Using immunoSEQ multiplex PCR, the repertoire was profiled, and TCRdb retains in-frame clones only, with some absent. This sample carries over 15,000 clones, roughly 82% of them seen once, and the ten largest clones take about 4%. Sequences were derived from blood, sampled from a patient who underwent chemoradiotherapy. The receptor's source is a human donor with HPV-associated anogenital cancer. V and J are TRBV6-1 and TRBJ1-4, with 7 bases aligning to TRBD1. Here the CDR3 reads CASRGTEGKLFF. For the CDR3, the DNA is TGTGCCAGCAGGGGGACAGAAGGAAAACTGTTTTTT.